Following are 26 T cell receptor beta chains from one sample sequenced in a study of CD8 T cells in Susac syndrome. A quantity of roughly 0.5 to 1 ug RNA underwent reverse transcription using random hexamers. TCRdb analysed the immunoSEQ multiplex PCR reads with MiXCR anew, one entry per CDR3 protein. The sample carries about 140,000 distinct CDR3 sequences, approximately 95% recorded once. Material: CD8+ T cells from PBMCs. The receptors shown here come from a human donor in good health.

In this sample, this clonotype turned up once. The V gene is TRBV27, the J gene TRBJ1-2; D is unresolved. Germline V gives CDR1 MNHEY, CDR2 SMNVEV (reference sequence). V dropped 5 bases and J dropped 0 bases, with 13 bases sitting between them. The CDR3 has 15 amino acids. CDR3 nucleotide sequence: TGTGCCAGCAGTCCCTTAAGGGAAGCTAACTATGGCTACACCTTC. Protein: CASSPLREANYGYTF.

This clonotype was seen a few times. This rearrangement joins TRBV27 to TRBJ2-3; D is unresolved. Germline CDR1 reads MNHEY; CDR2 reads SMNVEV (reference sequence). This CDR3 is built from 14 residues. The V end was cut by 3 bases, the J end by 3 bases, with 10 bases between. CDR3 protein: CASSLGRITDTQYF. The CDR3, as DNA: TGTGCCAGCAGTTTGGGCAGGATAACAGATACGCAGTATTTT.

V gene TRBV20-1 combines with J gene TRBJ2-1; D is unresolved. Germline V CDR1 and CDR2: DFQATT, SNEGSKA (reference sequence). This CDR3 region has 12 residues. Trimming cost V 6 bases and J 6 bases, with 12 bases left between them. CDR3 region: CSASDGFNEQFF. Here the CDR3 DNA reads TGCAGTGCCTCGGACGGGTTCAATGAGCAGTTCTTC.

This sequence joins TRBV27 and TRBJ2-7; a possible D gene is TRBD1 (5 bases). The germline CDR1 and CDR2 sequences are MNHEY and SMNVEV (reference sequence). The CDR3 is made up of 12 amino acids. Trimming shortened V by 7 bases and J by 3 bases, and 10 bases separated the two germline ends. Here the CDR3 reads CASIGARYEQYF. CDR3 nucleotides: TGTGCCAGCATAGGGGCTCGCTACGAGCAGTACTTC.

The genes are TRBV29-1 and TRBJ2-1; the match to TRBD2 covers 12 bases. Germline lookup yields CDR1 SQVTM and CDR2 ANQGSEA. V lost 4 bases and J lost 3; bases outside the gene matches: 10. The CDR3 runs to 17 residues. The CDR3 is CSVGRLAGASYYNEQFF. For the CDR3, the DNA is TGCAGCGTTGGGAGACTAGCGGGAGCATCGTACTACAATGAGCAGTTCTTC.

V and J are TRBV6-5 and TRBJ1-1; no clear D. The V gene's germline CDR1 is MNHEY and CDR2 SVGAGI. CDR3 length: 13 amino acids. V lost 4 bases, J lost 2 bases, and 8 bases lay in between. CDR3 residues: CASSSNTNTEAFF. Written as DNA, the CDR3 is TGTGCCAGCAGTTCAAACACCAACACTGAAGCTTTCTTT.

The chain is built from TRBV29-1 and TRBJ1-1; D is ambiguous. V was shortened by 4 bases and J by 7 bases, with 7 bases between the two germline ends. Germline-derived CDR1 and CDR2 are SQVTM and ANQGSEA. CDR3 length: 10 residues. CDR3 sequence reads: CSVGGNEAFF. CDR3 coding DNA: TGCAGCGTTGGCGGGAATGAAGCTTTCTTT.

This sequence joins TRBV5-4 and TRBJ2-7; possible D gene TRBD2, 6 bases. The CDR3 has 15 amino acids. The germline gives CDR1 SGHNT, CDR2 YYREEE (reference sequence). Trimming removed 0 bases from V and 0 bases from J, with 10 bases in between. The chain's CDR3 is CASSLARGGSYEQYF. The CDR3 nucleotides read TGTGCCAGCAGCTTGGCCCGGGGAGGCTCCTACGAGCAGTACTTC.

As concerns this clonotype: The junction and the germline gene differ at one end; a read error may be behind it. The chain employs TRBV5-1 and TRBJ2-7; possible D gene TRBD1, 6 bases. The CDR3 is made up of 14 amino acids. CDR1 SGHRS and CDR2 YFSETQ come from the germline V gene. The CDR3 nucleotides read TGTGCCAGCAGCTTAGAGGGTCAGGGGTACGAGCAGTACTTC. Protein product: CASSLEGQGYEQYF.

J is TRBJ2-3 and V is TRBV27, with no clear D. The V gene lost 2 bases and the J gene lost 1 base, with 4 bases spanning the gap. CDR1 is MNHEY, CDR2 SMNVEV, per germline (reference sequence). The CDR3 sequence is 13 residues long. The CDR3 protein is CASSLTGTDTQYF. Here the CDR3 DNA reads TGTGCCAGCAGTTTAACGGGCACAGATACGCAGTATTTT.

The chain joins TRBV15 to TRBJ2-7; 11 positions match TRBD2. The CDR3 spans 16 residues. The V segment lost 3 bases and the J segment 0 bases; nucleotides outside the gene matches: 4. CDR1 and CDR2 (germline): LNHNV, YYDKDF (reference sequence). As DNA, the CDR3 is TGTGCCACCAGCAGGTCTAGCGGGAGGAACTCCTACGAGCAGTACTTC. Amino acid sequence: CATSRSSGRNSYEQYF.

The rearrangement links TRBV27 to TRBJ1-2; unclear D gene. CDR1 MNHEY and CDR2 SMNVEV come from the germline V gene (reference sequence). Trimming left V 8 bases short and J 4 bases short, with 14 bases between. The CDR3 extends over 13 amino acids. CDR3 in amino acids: CASSPGGVYGYTF. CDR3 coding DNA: TGTGCCAGCTCCCCTGGTGGGGTCTATGGCTACACCTTC.

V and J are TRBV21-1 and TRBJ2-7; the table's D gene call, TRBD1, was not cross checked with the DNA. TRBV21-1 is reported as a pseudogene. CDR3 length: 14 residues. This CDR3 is CASRIRQETYEQYF. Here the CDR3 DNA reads TGTGCCAGCAGGATAAGACAGGAAACCTACGAGCAGTACTTC.

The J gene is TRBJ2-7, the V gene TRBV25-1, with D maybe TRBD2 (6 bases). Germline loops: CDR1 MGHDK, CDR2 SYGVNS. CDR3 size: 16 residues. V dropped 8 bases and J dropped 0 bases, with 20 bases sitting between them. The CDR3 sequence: CASAGGVVGSSYEQYF. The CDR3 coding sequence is TGTGCCAGCGCTGGCGGGGTAGTAGGCAGCTCCTACGAGCAGTACTTC.

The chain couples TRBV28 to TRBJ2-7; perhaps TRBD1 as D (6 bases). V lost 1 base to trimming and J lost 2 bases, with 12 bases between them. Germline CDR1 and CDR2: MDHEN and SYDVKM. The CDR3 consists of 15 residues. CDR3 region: CASSLFRTAAYEQYF. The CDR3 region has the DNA TGTGCCAGCAGTTTATTTCGGACAGCAGCCTACGAGCAGTACTTC.

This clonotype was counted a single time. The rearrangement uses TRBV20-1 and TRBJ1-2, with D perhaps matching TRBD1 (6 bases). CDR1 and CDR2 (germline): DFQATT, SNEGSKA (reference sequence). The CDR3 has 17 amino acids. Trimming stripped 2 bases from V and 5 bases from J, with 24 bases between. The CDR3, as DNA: TGCAGTGCTAGAACTCCGAACAGGGATTTTCAGGTTTATGGCTACACCTTC. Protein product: CSARTPNRDFQVYGYTF.

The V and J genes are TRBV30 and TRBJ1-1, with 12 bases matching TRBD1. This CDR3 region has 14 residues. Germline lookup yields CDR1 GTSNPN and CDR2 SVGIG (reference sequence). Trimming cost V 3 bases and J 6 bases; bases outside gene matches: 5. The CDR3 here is CAWSPGTGGSEAFF. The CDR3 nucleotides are TGTGCCTGGAGCCCCGGGACAGGGGGCTCTGAAGCTTTCTTT.

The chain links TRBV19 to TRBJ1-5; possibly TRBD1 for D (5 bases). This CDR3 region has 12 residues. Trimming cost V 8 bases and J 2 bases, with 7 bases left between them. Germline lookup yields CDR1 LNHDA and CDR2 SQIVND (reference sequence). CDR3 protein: CASRDGNQPQHF. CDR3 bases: TGTGCCAGTCGGGACGGCAATCAGCCCCAGCATTTT.

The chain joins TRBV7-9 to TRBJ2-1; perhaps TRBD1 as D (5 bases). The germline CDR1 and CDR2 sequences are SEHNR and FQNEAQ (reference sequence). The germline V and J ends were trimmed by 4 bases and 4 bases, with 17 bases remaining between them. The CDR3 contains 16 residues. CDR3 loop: CASSSPLGALYNEQFF. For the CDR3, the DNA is TGTGCCAGCAGCTCCCCCCTTGGGGCCCTATACAATGAGCAGTTCTTC. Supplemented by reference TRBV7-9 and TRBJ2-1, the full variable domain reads DTGVSQNPRHKITKRGQNVTFRCDPISEHNRLYWYRQTLGQGPEFLTYFQNEAQLEKSRLLSDRFSAERPKGSFSTLEIQRTEQGDSAMYLCASSSPLGALYNEQFFGPGTRLTVL.

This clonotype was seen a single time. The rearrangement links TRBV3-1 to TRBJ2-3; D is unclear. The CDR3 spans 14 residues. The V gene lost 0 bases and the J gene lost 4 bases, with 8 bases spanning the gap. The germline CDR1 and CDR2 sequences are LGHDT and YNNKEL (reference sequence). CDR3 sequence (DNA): TGTGCCAGCAGCCAAGACCGCCACGCAGATACGCAGTATTTT. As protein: CASSQDRHADTQYF.

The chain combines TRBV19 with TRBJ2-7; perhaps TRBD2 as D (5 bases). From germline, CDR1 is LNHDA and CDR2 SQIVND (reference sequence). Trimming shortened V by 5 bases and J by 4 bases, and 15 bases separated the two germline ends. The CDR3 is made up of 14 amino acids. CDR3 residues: CASSSPRDYYEQYF. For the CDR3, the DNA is TGTGCCAGTAGTTCCCCCCGTGACTATTACGAGCAGTACTTC.

For the CDR3, the DNA is TGTGCCAGCAGTTCGGGACTAGCGGGAGGGCCCGCAGATACGCAGTATTTT. It specifies CASSSGLAGGPADTQYF. This rearrangement joins TRBV27 to TRBJ2-3; 16 bases map to TRBD2. The CDR3 covers 17 residues. Germline V gene sequence: CDR1 MNHEY, CDR2 SMNVEV (reference sequence). V was pared by 4 bases and J by 4 bases, with 5 bases of the junction left unmatched.

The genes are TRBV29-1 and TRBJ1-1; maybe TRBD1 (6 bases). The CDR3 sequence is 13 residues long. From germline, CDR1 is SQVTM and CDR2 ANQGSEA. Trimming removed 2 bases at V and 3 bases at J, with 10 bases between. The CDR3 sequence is CSVETGSDTEAFF. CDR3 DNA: TGCAGCGTTGAAACAGGGTCGGACACTGAAGCTTTCTTT.

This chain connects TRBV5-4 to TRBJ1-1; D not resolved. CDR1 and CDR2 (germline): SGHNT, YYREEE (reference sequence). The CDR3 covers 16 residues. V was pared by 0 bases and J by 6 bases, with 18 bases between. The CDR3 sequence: CASSLGGGLLWAEAFF. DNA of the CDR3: TGTGCCAGCAGCTTGGGAGGCGGACTCCTATGGGCTGAAGCTTTCTTT.

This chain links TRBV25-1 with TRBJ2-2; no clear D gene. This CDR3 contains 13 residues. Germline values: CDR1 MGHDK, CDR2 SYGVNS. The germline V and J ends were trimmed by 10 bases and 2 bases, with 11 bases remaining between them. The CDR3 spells CATSQLNTGELFF. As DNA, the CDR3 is TGTGCCACCTCACAACTCAACACCGGGGAGCTGTTTTTT. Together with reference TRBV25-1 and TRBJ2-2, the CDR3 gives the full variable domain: EADIYQTPRYLVIGTGKKITLECSQTMGHDKMYWYQQDPGMELHLIHYSYGVNSTEKGDLSSESTVSRIRTEHFPLTLESARPSHTSQYLCATSQLNTGELFFGEGSRLTVL.

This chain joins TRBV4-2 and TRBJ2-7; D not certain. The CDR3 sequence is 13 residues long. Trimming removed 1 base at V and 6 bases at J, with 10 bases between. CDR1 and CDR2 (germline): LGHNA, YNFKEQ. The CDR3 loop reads CASSQGRLGEQYF. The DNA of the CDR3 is TGTGCCAGCAGCCAAGGGCGGCTCGGCGAGCAGTACTTC.